This TCR beta chain was sequenced in a study of T cell repertoires in ileal Crohn's disease. Assay: immunoSEQ multiplex PCR; the TCRdb copy retains only in-frame clones and omits some. The sample lists fewer than 6,500 clones; over 60% were seen once. Time point given: proximal margin of the surgical specimen (macroscopically non-inflamed). Germline V lookup: CDR1 GTSNPN, CDR2 SVGIG (reference sequence). V shed 3 bases, J shed 0 bases, and the junction held 0 bases outside the gene matches. CDR3 size: 14 residues. The sequence came from an adult with Crohn's disease. The rearrangement joins TRBV30 to TRBJ2-3; TRBD2 matches at 10 bases. Sequenced: ileal tissue. CDR3 sequence: CAWRLAGSTDTQYF. The DNA of the CDR3 is TGTGCCTGGAGACTAGCGGGGAGCACAGATACGCAGTATTTT.